The 10 T cell receptor beta chains reported below all come from one sample, sequenced in a study of blood T cell repertoires in COVID-19 (dated by TCRdb to the early 2020s). The library was produced with the immunoSEQ multiplex PCR assay. Entries here come from immuneACCESS through TCRdb and include only in-frame sequences with V and J called. Some clones fail to appear in such tables; in the studies checked, an unresolved V gene covers under half of the shortfall, and the cause of the remainder is unknown. In all, the sample holds 100,000 or so clones, and roughly 80% of those were seen once. Jointly, the top ten make up about an eighth of the sample. The source material was peripheral blood. The receptors come from a woman in her seventies with active or convalescent COVID-19.

The rearrangement joins TRBV24-1 to TRBJ1-5; TRBD1 matches 7 bases. CDR1 and CDR2 from the germline V gene are KGHDR and SFDVKD. The CDR3 is made up of 14 amino acids. The trim removed 2 bases at V and 11 bases at J, leaving 8 bases unmatched. The CDR3 nucleotides are TGTGCCACCAGTGATTATTCTTCCGGGACAGCCCAGCATTTT. It encodes CATSDYSSGTAQHF.

CDR3 sequence (DNA): TGTGCCAGCAGCCAAGGAGGACAGCCCGGTTCTGGCTACACCTTC. Translation: CASSQGGQPGSGYTF. The rearrangement joins TRBV3-1 (or the pseudogene TRBV3-2) to TRBJ1-2; D is possibly TRBD1 (6 bases). Germline values: CDR1 LGHDT, CDR2 YNNKEL (reference sequence). CDR3 length equals 15 residues. Deletions cut 1 base from V and 7 bases from J, with 16 bases between.

This clone has just a few counts. This chain joins TRBV6-5 and TRBJ2-3; TRBD1 matches 10 bases. The CDR3 length is 15 residues. V was clipped by 6 bases and J by 4 bases; unmatched bases: 7. Looked up from germline, CDR1 is MNHEY and CDR2 is SVGAGI. For the CDR3, the DNA is TGTGCCAGCAGGGGGGGACAGGGGAGGGCAGATACGCAGTATTTT. Translation: CASRGGQGRADTQYF.

The chain has TRBV29-1 and TRBJ2-3; TRBD2 matches at 15 bases. From germline, CDR1 is SQVTM and CDR2 ANQGSEA. V was pared by 5 bases and J by 6 bases, with 6 bases of the junction left unmatched. The CDR3 consists of 15 residues. CDR3 sequence (DNA): TGCAGCGTTATCGGACTAGCGGGGGGGACGGATACGCAGTATTTT. It codes for CSVIGLAGGTDTQYF.

The rearrangement joins TRBV28 to TRBJ1-6; 7 bases are a match to TRBD1. V lost 6 bases to trimming and J lost 4 bases; unmatched junction nucleotides: 3. The CDR3 has 14 amino acids. Germline V lookup: CDR1 MDHEN, CDR2 SYDVKM. Written as DNA, the CDR3 is TGTGCCAGCAGAGGACAGGCTTATAATTCACCCCTCCACTTT. Protein sequence: CASRGQAYNSPLHF.

V is TRBV20-1 and J is TRBJ1-1; no reliable D call. CDR1 and CDR2 from the germline V gene are DFQATT and SNEGSKA (reference sequence). The CDR3 contains 17 residues. With 3 bases removed from V and 1 base from J, the gap between germline ends came to 21 bases. DNA for the CDR3: TGCAGTGCTAGTGAGATGGGGAGGACCCTTGGGAACACTGAAGCTTTCTTT. Its translation: CSASEMGRTLGNTEAFF.

The chain employs TRBV4-2 and TRBJ1-2; a weak D match, TRBD1 (6 bases). CDR1 and CDR2 (germline): LGHNA, YNFKEQ. The CDR3 covers 16 residues. The V end lost 0 bases, the J end lost 3 bases, and 14 bases lay between the germline ends. CDR3 nucleotides: TGTGCCAGCAGCCAAGAGTACAGGGCGGCTGACTATGGCTACACCTTC. Residues: CASSQEYRAADYGYTF.

The chain uses TRBV29-1 and TRBJ1-4; 7 bases fit TRBD1. CDR3 length: 14 residues. From germline, CDR1 is SQVTM and CDR2 ANQGSEA. The V segment lost 1 base and the J segment 1 base; nucleotides outside the gene matches: 0. The CDR3, as DNA: TGCAGCGTTGAAGGGACAGGAACTAATGAAAAACTGTTTTTT. It encodes CSVEGTGTNEKLFF. The full variable domain, its missing parts supplied by reference TRBV29-1 and TRBJ1-4, is SAVISQKPSRDICQRGTSLTIQCQVDSQVTMMFWYRQQPGQSLTLIATANQGSEATYESGFVIDKFPISRPNLTFSTLTVSNMSPEDSSIYLCSVEGTGTNEKLFFGSGTQLSVL.

The chain combines TRBV15 with TRBJ2-3; possibly TRBD2 for D (6 bases). Germline CDR1 is LNHNV and CDR2 is YYDKDF (reference sequence). The CDR3 totals 16 residues. The ends were cut back, 1 base at V and 0 bases at J, with 11 bases in the middle. In nucleotides, the CDR3 is TGTGCCACCAGCAGAGCGGCGGGATCTAGCACAGATACGCAGTATTTT. Translated: CATSRAAGSSTDTQYF.

V is TRBV4-1 and J is TRBJ2-3; 11 nucleotides align to TRBD2. Germline V gene data show CDR1 as MGHRA and CDR2 as YSYEKL. This CDR3 has 18 amino acids. Trimming took 2 bases from V and 1 from J; bases not matched to a gene: 8. The CDR3: CASSQQPLAGGRTDTQYF. The CDR3 coding sequence is TGCGCCAGCAGCCAACAACCCTTAGCGGGGGGGCGCACAGATACGCAGTATTTT.